This T cell receptor beta chain was recovered during a study of OX40 agonist ivuxolimab in advanced cancers. The CDR3 runs to 12 residues. Looked up from germline, CDR1 is SNHLY and CDR2 is FYNNEI. V lost 6 bases and J 4 bases, leaving 9 bases between the germline ends. Sequenced by immunoSEQ multiplex PCR; TCRdb stores in-frame clones only, minus some. The table includes under 90,000 clones, roughly nine tenths detected once. A remark on this clone: Its antigen is currently unknown.

Findings of the study overall: CD4+ and CD8+ blood T cells expanded clonally by week 6 at 0.1 to 3.0 mg/kg.

This receptor was taken from an adult with an advanced solid tumor such as melanoma, head and neck, liver or kidney cancer. This material consisted of CD4+ or CD8+ T cells sorted from blood, taken in a trial of the OX40 agonist ivuxolimab. The gene calls are TRBV2 and TRBJ1-1; D is perhaps TRBD1 (5 bases). CDR3 coding DNA: TGTGCCAGCAGAACCAGGGTCACTGAAGCTTTCTTT. Protein product: CASRTRVTEAFF.